Listed below are T cell receptor beta chains from one sample, sequenced in a study of T cells in Graves' hyperthyroidism and ophthalmopathy. TCRdb re-called the multiplex PCR reads with MiXCR, one entry per CDR3 protein. In the table there are roughly 420,000 distinct CDR3 sequences, roughly 13% of which are singletons. The sequencing input was blood. The receptors stem from a woman under 30 with Graves' hyperthyroidism. CDR3s include the opening cysteine and the closing phenylalanine or tryptophan. A D gene is named only where the DNA matches it firmly. A clone size is listed for some rows: how often the clone was seen (once, few, many), or a class if it is expanded.

clone size	V gene	J gene	D gene	CDR3 protein	CDR3 DNA
many	TRBV6-2/TRBV6-3	TRBJ1-5	TRBD1	CASTQDRNQPQHF	TGTGCCAGCACCCAGGACAGGAATCAGCCCCAGCATTTT
.	TRBV5-1	TRBJ2-1	TRBD2	CASSFSAIGLADYNEQFF	TGCGCCAGCAGCTTCTCAGCGATCGGACTAGCGGATTACAATGAGCAGTTCTTC
few	TRBV7-3	TRBJ2-3	.	CASSFGWGPTDTQYF	TGTGCCAGCAGCTTTGGGTGGGGGCCAACAGATACGCAGTATTTT
many	TRBV20-1	TRBJ1-2	.	CSASRGANGYTF	TGCAGTGCTAGTCGGGGGGCCAATGGCTACACCTTC
many	TRBV7-9	TRBJ2-4	TRBD2	CASSPTSGIAKNIQYF	TGTGCCAGCAGCCCCACTAGCGGAATAGCCAAAAACATTCAGTACTTC
.	TRBV27	TRBJ2-6	TRBD2	CASSLTSGGLSGANVLTF	TGTGCCAGCAGTCTAACTAGCGGGGGCCTCTCTGGGGCCAACGTCCTGACTTTC
many	TRBV6-2/TRBV6-3	TRBJ1-2	TRBD1	CASSYGTGVYGYTF	TGTGCCAGCAGTTACGGGACAGGGGTCTATGGCTACACCTTC
many	TRBV28	TRBJ1-4	.	CASSSWDEKLFF	TGTGCCAGCAGCTCTTGGGATGAAAAACTGTTTTTT
few	TRBV7-8	TRBJ1-3	.	CASSLGGTGNTIYF	TGTGCCAGCAGCTTAGGTGGCACTGGAAACACCATATATTTT
many	TRBV11-2	TRBJ2-7	.	CASSREAGWSYEQYF	TGTGCCAGCAGCCGTGAGGCAGGGTGGTCCTACGAGCAGTACTTC
.	TRBV19	TRBJ1-2	.	CASSMLVKSQFYGYTF	TGTGCCAGTAGTATGCTCGTGAAGTCACAGTTCTATGGCTACACCTTC
many	TRBV28	TRBJ2-1	TRBD1	CASSKTGGGYEQFF	TGTGCCAGCAGCAAGACAGGGGGTGGGTATGAGCAGTTCTTC
many	TRBV20-1	TRBJ2-1	.	CSARGDYNEQFF	TGCAGTGCTAGAGGGGACTACAATGAGCAGTTCTTC
few	TRBV6-2/TRBV6-3	TRBJ2-7	TRBD1	CASSKTGGLGYEQYF	TGTGCCAGCAGTAAGACAGGGGGGCTCGGGTACGAGCAGTACTTC
few	TRBV20-1	TRBJ1-2	.	CSARSIRASINYGYTF	TGCAGTGCTAGGAGCATCCGGGCCTCTATTAACTATGGCTACACCTTC
many	TRBV10-3	TRBJ2-1	.	CAISESGYNEQFF	TGTGCCATCAGTGAGTCCGGGTACAATGAGCAGTTCTTC
.	TRBV27	TRBJ2-3	.	CASSLWQGSTDTQYF	TGTGCCAGCAGTTTATGGCAGGGGAGCACAGATACGCAGTATTTT
many	TRBV28	TRBJ1-2	.	CASSLWGGGPNYGYTF	TGTGCCAGCAGTTTGTGGGGCGGGGGACCTAACTATGGCTACACCTTC
many	TRBV13	TRBJ2-7	.	CASSLGLGEQYF	TGTGCCAGCAGCCTCGGACTTGGCGAGCAGTACTTC
.	TRBV15	TRBJ2-1	.	CATSSSWSNEQFF	TGTGCCACCAGCAGCTCTTGGAGCAATGAGCAGTTCTTC
many	TRBV7-9	TRBJ2-7	.	CASRGKGTPAYEQYF	TGTGCCAGCAGGGGTAAGGGAACCCCAGCCTACGAGCAGTACTTC
many	TRBV29-1	TRBJ2-3	.	CSVIQDSTDTQYF	TGCAGCGTCATACAAGATAGCACAGATACGCAGTATTTT
many	TRBV20-1	TRBJ2-7	TRBD2	CSIPGLAGVEQYF	TGCAGTATCCCGGGACTAGCGGGAGTTGAGCAGTACTTC
.	TRBV6-5	TRBJ2-2	TRBD2	CASSSRDGGTGELFF	TGTGCCAGCAGTTCTAGGGACGGGGGGACCGGGGAGCTGTTTTTT
.	TRBV6-1	TRBJ2-1	.	CASSEGPTPYNEQFF	TGTGCCAGCAGTGAAGGACCCACGCCGTACAATGAGCAGTTCTTC
many	TRBV5-1	TRBJ2-5	TRBD1	CASSNGQGAPETQYF	TGCGCCAGCAGCAACGGACAGGGAGCACCAGAGACCCAGTACTTC
many	TRBV3-1	TRBJ1-1	TRBD1	CASSQSGGRRMEAFF	TGTGCCAGCAGCCAATCAGGGGGGCGAAGAATGGAAGCTTTCTTT